A single sample is the source of the 10 T cell receptor beta chains below, sequenced in a study of shared clonotypes between healthy human individuals. The table came from immunoSEQ multiplex PCR; TCRdb's copy has only in-frame clones and leaves some out. The sample comprises approximately 840,000 clones, approximately 97% of which are singletons, and about 0.21% rests with the top ten. CD8 cells regarded as naive lacked CD45RO, were positively chosen for CCR7, and omitted terminally differentiated effector memory CD45RA+ cells. Sequences were obtained from naive CD8+ T cells sorted from blood. The origin of the receptors is a man aged 25-45 years in good health.

This sequence joins TRBV2 and TRBJ2-7; the D is unclear. Germline V gives CDR1 SNHLY, CDR2 FYNNEI. V lost 4 bases and J 3 bases, leaving 16 bases between the germline ends. CDR3 length: 15 residues. CDR3 nucleotides: TGTGCCAGCAGTGCGTCAGTGAACCAATTCTACGAGCAGTACTTC. Translation gives CASSASVNQFYEQYF.

The chain carries TRBV28 and TRBJ2-1; no clear D gene. This CDR3 has 12 residues. Per germline, CDR1 MDHEN and CDR2 SYDVKM. V was shortened by 4 bases and J by 10 bases, with 11 bases between the two germline ends. The CDR3 sequence is CASSSLEDEQFF. As DNA, the CDR3 is TGTGCCAGCAGTTCGCTAGAGGACGAGCAGTTCTTC.

This chain links TRBV5-6 with TRBJ2-7; D gene unclear. Trimming shortened V by 2 bases and J by 6 bases, and 12 bases separated the two germline ends. CDR3 length: 13 amino acids. Germline assignment: CDR1 SGHDT and CDR2 YYEEEE. The CDR3 nucleotides read TGTGCCAGCAGCTTCTCCAGTCTTCCCGAGCAGTACTTC. Its translation: CASSFSSLPEQYF.

The chain carries TRBV28 and TRBJ2-7, with 9 bases fitting TRBD2. The CDR3 length is 16 residues. Per germline, CDR1 MDHEN and CDR2 SYDVKM. V lost 5 bases and J lost 5; bases outside the gene matches: 13. The DNA of the CDR3 is TGTGCCAGCAGTGCCCTAGCGGGATTCCTGTCTCACGAGCAGTACTTC. Amino acid sequence: CASSALAGFLSHEQYF. Variable domain in full (rest from reference TRBV28 and TRBJ2-7): DVKVTQSSRYLVKRTGEKVFLECVQDMDHENMFWYRQDPGLGLRLIYFSYDVKMKEKGDIPEGYSVSREKKERFSLILESASTNQTSMYLCASSALAGFLSHEQYFGPGTRLTVT.

This clone was observed a few times. Other DNA variants within this sample encode the same CDR3. CDR3 coding DNA: TGTGCCAGCAGTCTCCGGGGAGCCTACGAGCAGTACTTC. Translation: CASSLRGAYEQYF. The chain has TRBV27 and TRBJ2-7; TRBD2 might be the D (5 bases). Trimming left V 5 bases short and J 2 bases short, with 10 bases between. There are 13 residues in the CDR3. The germline V gene encodes CDR1 MNHEY and CDR2 SMNVEV (reference sequence).

V and J are TRBV15 and TRBJ2-1; unclear D gene. With 5 bases removed from V and 4 bases from J, the gap between germline ends came to 9 bases. CDR1 and CDR2 from the germline V gene are LNHNV and YYDKDF (reference sequence). The CDR3 covers 13 residues. CDR3 nucleotides: TGTGCCACCAGCTCGACTGGATACAATGAGCAGTTCTTC. Translation: CATSSTGYNEQFF.

The V gene is TRBV5-5, the J gene TRBJ1-5; 7 nucleotides align to TRBD1. Germline V lookup: CDR1 SGHKS, CDR2 YYEKEE (reference sequence). This CDR3 is 17 amino acids long. V gave up 4 bases and J gave up 3 bases; unmatched junction bases: 13. The CDR3 reads CASSKSISGQTNQPQHF. CDR3 DNA: TGTGCCAGCAGCAAATCAATCTCGGGACAGACCAATCAGCCCCAGCATTTT.

The chain employs TRBV28 and TRBJ1-2, with 7 bases that match TRBD1. The CDR3 sequence is 14 residues long. After removal of 5 bases from V and 5 bases from J, the junction contained 8 bases not matched to a gene. The V gene's germline CDR1 is MDHEN and CDR2 SYDVKM. The CDR3 sequence is CASSLGQAVYGYTF. CDR3 nucleotide sequence: TGTGCCAGCAGTCTCGGACAGGCGGTTTATGGCTACACCTTC.

This clone was counted a single time. The chain recombines TRBV27 with TRBJ1-1; 7 bases line up with TRBD1. The V gene's germline CDR1 is MNHEY and CDR2 SMNVEV (reference sequence). V shed 3 bases, J shed 8 bases, and the junction held 9 bases outside the gene matches. The CDR3 extends over 14 amino acids. In DNA, the CDR3 is TGTGCCAGCAGTTTCCGGACAGGACGCCCCGAAGCTTTCTTT. It codes for CASSFRTGRPEAFF.

This clone was recorded once. V is TRBV6-5 and J is TRBJ2-1; D remains unclear. The ends were cut back, 6 bases at V and 5 bases at J, with 14 bases in the middle. The length of the CDR3 is 14 residues. Germline V lookup: CDR1 MNHEY, CDR2 SVGAGI. DNA of the CDR3: TGTGCCAGCAGCCCCTTGAATATCAACAATGAGCAGTTCTTC. Amino acids: CASSPLNINNEQFF.